This T cell receptor (beta chain) was sequenced in a study of T cells in Graves' hyperthyroidism and ophthalmopathy. Study details: Any treatment followed the collection of peripheral blood at initial diagnosis.

RNA transcripts were the template for amplifying TCR beta CDR3 regions. With the HTBI primer set, the TCR CDR3 went through a first round of RT-PCR. A single record per CDR3 protein comes from TCRdb applying MiXCR to the multiplex PCR reads. Altogether about 500,000 distinct CDR3 sequences are present, around 15% being singletons, with the ten largest covering 25% to 35%. Exclusion criteria comprised uncontrolled infection, other autoimmune disease, pregnancy or lactation. Germline V gives CDR1 DFQATT, CDR2 SNEGSKA (reference sequence). V was clipped by 6 bases and J by 5 bases, with 4 bases between them. CDR3 length equals 9 residues. Study outcomes and limitations: Most clonotypes expanded in the thyroid (above 0.001) were also present in blood. The model identified upcoming ophthalmopathy a median about 7.1 months ahead of onset.

A remark on this clonotype: Antigen unknown.

The sample comprised blood. This chain links TRBV20-1 with TRBJ1-2, with D hard to call. The clonotype was recovered from a woman younger than 45 with Graves' ophthalmopathy. This CDR3 is CSADYGYTF. The CDR3 nucleotides read TGCAGTGCAGATTATGGCTACACCTTC.